This T cell receptor (beta chain) was profiled in a study of vaccination and CD4 T cells after COVID-19. About the research overall: SARS-CoV-2, HCoV-NL63, HCoV-OC43 and HCoV-229E supplied the overlapping spike peptides used to stimulate cells.

Stated treatment: roughly 11-day PBMC culture with coronavirus spike peptide pools or control peptides (ViraFEST assay). Following expansion of antigen-specific T cells with peptide pools, ViraFEST then sequenced TCRs. Worth noting for this clonotype: Its antigen remains unidentified.

CDR1 and CDR2 from the germline V gene are LNHDA and SQIVND (reference sequence). V lost 3 bases, J lost 8 bases, and 14 bases lay in between. The CDR3 is 14 residues long. Once obtained from cultured CD4+ T cells, the DNA was sequenced using the Oncomine TCR Beta short-read assay. Via MiXCR, TCRdb re-called the PCR reads, giving one row per CDR3 protein. The table records more than 9,000 distinct CDR3 sequences, roughly 63% of them present only once. The V call is TRBV19, the J call TRBJ2-1; D could derive from TRBD1 or TRBD2 (5 bases each). The TCR was taken from a human donor who had recovered from COVID-19. The material sequenced was CD4+ T cells from blood, cultured in vitro. The chain's CDR3 is CASSIRDQRYEQFF. The CDR3 nucleotides are TGTGCCAGTAGTATCCGGGACCAGAGATATGAGCAGTTCTTC.